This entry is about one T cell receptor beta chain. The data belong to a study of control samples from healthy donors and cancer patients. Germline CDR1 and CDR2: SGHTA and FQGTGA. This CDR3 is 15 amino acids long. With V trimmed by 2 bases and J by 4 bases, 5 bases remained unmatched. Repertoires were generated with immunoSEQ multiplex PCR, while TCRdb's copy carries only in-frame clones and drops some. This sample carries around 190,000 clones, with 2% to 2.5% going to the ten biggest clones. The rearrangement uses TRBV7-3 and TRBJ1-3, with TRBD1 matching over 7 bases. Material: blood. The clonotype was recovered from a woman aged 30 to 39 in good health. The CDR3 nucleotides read TGTGCCAGCAGCTTACCCCGGGACAGCGGAAACACCATATATTTT. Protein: CASSLPRDSGNTIYF.